Presented here are 25 T cell receptor beta chains from one specimen sequenced in a study of cytomegalovirus exposure and HLA in healthy donors. PCR amplification relied on 60 Vbeta primers (plus 13 Jbeta primers). Measured with immunoSEQ multiplex PCR; TCRdb has only the in-frame clones, and not every one. The sample lists approximately 93,000 clones, approximately 80% occurring once. The sequenced sample was PBMCs. The source is a male donor in good health and CMV-seropositive.

The genes are TRBV19 and TRBJ2-7; TRBD2 agrees at 12 bases. V gave up 3 bases and J gave up 0 bases; unmatched junction bases: 3. This CDR3 has 16 residues. Per the germline V gene, CDR1 is LNHDA and CDR2 is SQIVND (reference sequence). CDR3: CASSITSGGHSYEQYF. In DNA, the CDR3 is TGTGCCAGTAGTATTACTAGCGGGGGGCACTCCTACGAGCAGTACTTC.

This CDR3 is CASSLGQGITNYGYTF. DNA of the CDR3: TGTGCCAGCAGCCTCGGACAGGGGATCACTAACTATGGCTACACCTTC. J is TRBJ1-2 and V is TRBV5-4; 9 bases align to TRBD1. This CDR3 contains 16 residues. Germline assignment: CDR1 SGHNT and CDR2 YYREEE (reference sequence). Trimming removed 4 bases from V and 0 bases from J; junction bases left unmatched: 7.

The V gene is TRBV5-4, the J gene TRBJ1-1; D might be TRBD1 (5 bases). V dropped 1 base and J dropped 0 bases, with 10 bases sitting between them. Germline V gene sequence: CDR1 SGHNT, CDR2 YYREEE (reference sequence). The CDR3 loop spans 15 amino acids. The CDR3 nucleotides read TGTGCCAGCAGCTTGCGGGGGTTTATGAACACTGAAGCTTTCTTT. Translated: CASSLRGFMNTEAFF. The whole variable domain, remainder taken from reference TRBV5-4 and TRBJ1-1, is ETGVTQSPTHLIKTRGQQVTLRCSSQSGHNTVSWYQQALGQGPQFIFQYYREEENGRGNFPPRFSGLQFPNYSSELNVNALELDDSALYLCASSLRGFMNTEAFFGQGTRLTVV.

DNA for the CDR3: TGCGCCAGCAGCCTCGGTCCCCTGAACACTGAAGCTTTCTTT. Translated: CASSLGPLNTEAFF. This chain connects TRBV5-1 to TRBJ1-1; D not resolved. The CDR3 spans 14 residues. Trimming stripped 4 bases from V and 0 bases from J, with 10 bases between. Germline V gives CDR1 SGHRS, CDR2 YFSETQ.

The table lists this clone with a count of one. V gene TRBV7-9 combines with J gene TRBJ1-6, with 8 bases fitting TRBD1. This CDR3 contains 14 residues. Germline CDR1 is SEHNR and CDR2 is FQNEAQ (reference sequence). After removal of 3 bases from V and 8 bases from J, the junction contained 3 bases not matched to a gene. The DNA for the CDR3 is TGTGCCAGCAGCTTCACAGGGGGTCATTCACCCCTCCACTTT. This sequence encodes CASSFTGGHSPLHF.

The rearrangement joins TRBV18 to TRBJ1-6; 7 nucleotides line up with TRBD1. The CDR3 spans 14 residues. Trimming removed 3 bases from V and 6 bases from J; junction bases left unmatched: 2. In germline, CDR1 is KGHSH, CDR2 LQKENI. The CDR3 DNA reads as TGTGCCAGCTCACCGACAGGGAGTAATTCACCCCTCCACTTT. As protein: CASSPTGSNSPLHF.

V and J are TRBV6-1 and TRBJ1-2; 7 nucleotides agree with TRBD1. The CDR3 has 15 amino acids. V shed 1 base, J shed 3 bases, and the junction held 5 bases outside the gene matches. CDR1 is MNHNS, CDR2 SASEGT, per germline. As DNA, the CDR3 is TGTGCCAGCAGTGAAGTTGGACAGGCCCACTATGGCTACACCTTC. Its translation is CASSEVGQAHYGYTF.

The rearrangement links TRBV18 to TRBJ2-7; no reliable D call. The V gene's germline CDR1 is KGHSH and CDR2 LQKENI. Trimming shortened V by 2 bases and J by 7 bases, and 9 bases separated the two germline ends. The CDR3 loop spans 12 amino acids. This chain's CDR3 is CASSPYAQEQYF. CDR3 sequence (DNA): TGTGCCAGCTCACCATACGCCCAGGAGCAGTACTTC.

This clone was detected only a few times. The chain is built from TRBV4-3 and TRBJ2-5; D might be TRBD1 (5 bases). Germline V gene lookup returns CDR1 LGHNA and CDR2 YSLEER. The V gene lost 0 bases and the J gene lost 7 bases, with 6 bases spanning the gap. The CDR3 extends over 12 amino acids. CDR3 sequence: CASSQDRGTQYF. CDR3 nucleotide sequence: TGCGCCAGCAGCCAAGATAGGGGGACCCAGTACTTC.

The gene calls are TRBV5-1 and TRBJ1-4; no clear D gene. The CDR3 spans 15 residues. Deletions cut 0 bases from V and 7 bases from J, with 13 bases between. Germline V lookup: CDR1 SGHRS, CDR2 YFSETQ. CDR3 DNA: TGCGCCAGCAGCTTGGGAGGCAGCCTATCTGAAAAACTGTTTTTT. Protein product: CASSLGGSLSEKLFF.

CDR3 sequence reads: CASGLVLGRETQTVSYEQYF. CDR3 nucleotide sequence: TGTGCTAGTGGTTTGGTACTGGGACGGGAGACTCAAACAGTCTCCTACGAGCAGTACTTC. This chain uses TRBV12-5 with TRBJ2-7; perhaps TRBD2 as D (6 bases). The germline V and J ends were trimmed by 0 bases and 0 bases, with 24 bases remaining between them. The CDR3 spans 20 residues. CDR1 and CDR2 (germline): LGHNT, FRNRAP.

The genes are TRBV30 and TRBJ1-2; 7 nucleotides match TRBD1. Trimming removed 4 bases from V and 4 bases from J; junction bases left unmatched: 12. This CDR3 is 15 amino acids long. Germline V CDR1 and CDR2: GTSNPN, SVGIG (reference sequence). CDR3 loop: CAWTGPSQGVYGYTF. In DNA, the CDR3 is TGTGCCTGGACAGGGCCCTCCCAGGGGGTCTATGGCTACACCTTC.

V is TRBV7-8 and J is TRBJ2-7, with D possibly matching TRBD2 (5 bases). The CDR3 loop spans 15 amino acids. The germline V gene encodes CDR1 SGHVS and CDR2 FQNEAQ. V dropped 5 bases and J dropped 1 base, with 15 bases sitting between them. CDR3 in DNA: TGTGCCAGCAGCGGAGGAAGCGCTGTGTCCTACGAGCAGTACTTC. It yields the protein CASSGGSAVSYEQYF.

This clone came up once. This rearrangement joins TRBV13 to TRBJ2-5; tentatively, D is TRBD1 (6 bases). The CDR3 runs 11 residues. In germline, CDR1 is PRHDT, CDR2 FYEKMQ (reference sequence). Trimming took 5 bases from V and 10 from J, leaving 11 bases between them. This CDR3 is CASSQGKSQYF. CDR3 nucleotides: TGTGCCAGCAGCCAGGGGAAGAGCCAGTACTTC.

This clone was detected a few times. The J gene is TRBJ1-4, the V gene TRBV4-3; 9 bases fit TRBD1. After removal of 0 bases from V and 4 bases from J, the junction contained 0 bases not matched to a gene. From germline, CDR1 is LGHNA and CDR2 YSLEER. The CDR3 length is 15 residues. CDR3 DNA sequence: TGCGCCAGCAGCCAAGAGGGACAGGGTAATGAAAAACTGTTTTTT. The encoded protein is CASSQEGQGNEKLFF.

The chain carries TRBV6-7 and TRBJ1-4; the D is unclear. TRBV6-7 is an open reading frame whose function is uncertain. This CDR3 comprises 15 residues. V lost 3 bases and J lost 8, with 16 bases in between. The CDR3 bases are TGTGCCAGCAGTTATCCATCGAGACATCGGGAAAAACTGTTTTTT. Translation gives CASSYPSRHREKLFF.

J is TRBJ1-1 and V is TRBV15; 9 positions match TRBD1. This CDR3 has 15 residues. J gave up 4 bases and V 1 base, and 4 bases lay outside the gene matches. CDR1 and CDR2 from the germline V gene are LNHNV and YYDKDF (reference sequence). CDR3 in DNA: TGTGCCACCAGCAGAGGGACAGGGGTTGGCACTGAAGCTTTCTTT. This gives the protein CATSRGTGVGTEAFF.

The chain is built from TRBV6-5 and TRBJ1-5; tentatively, D is TRBD1 (6 bases). Trimming removed 5 bases from V and 7 bases from J, with 15 bases in between. This CDR3 is 14 amino acids long. CDR1 is MNHEY, CDR2 SVGAGI, per germline. The CDR3 DNA follows: TGTGCCAGCAGTCAGTCCCAGGGGTACCAGCCCCAGCATTTT. Encoded protein: CASSQSQGYQPQHF.

The genes are TRBV11-3 and TRBJ2-1, with TRBD1 as a possible D gene (6 bases). The CDR3 consists of 15 residues. Germline loops: CDR1 SGHNT, CDR2 YENEEA. Deletions cut 3 bases from V and 3 bases from J, with 12 bases between. The CDR3 loop reads CASSFLGALYNEQFF. Here the CDR3 DNA reads TGTGCCAGCAGCTTCCTGGGGGCCCTCTACAATGAGCAGTTCTTC.

In this sample, this clone turned up a few times. V gene TRBV27 combines with J gene TRBJ1-5; a possible D gene is TRBD1 (5 bases). V lost 5 bases and J lost 1, with 12 bases in between. Germline V gives CDR1 MNHEY, CDR2 SMNVEV (reference sequence). The CDR3 spans 15 residues. CDR3 in DNA: TGTGCCAGCAGTAACGCCAGGGTGAGCAATCAGCCCCAGCATTTT. Translation: CASSNARVSNQPQHF.

The chain uses TRBV6-4 and TRBJ2-3; TRBD2 aligns across 9 bases. The CDR3 runs 14 residues. Germline lookup yields CDR1 MRHNA and CDR2 SNTAGT. V was clipped by 9 bases and J by 2 bases; unmatched bases: 6. CDR3 in amino acids: CASSGTSFTDTQYF. CDR3 nucleotide sequence: TGTGCCAGTTCCGGGACTAGCTTCACAGATACGCAGTATTTT.

This chain links TRBV5-1 with TRBJ1-3, with 11 positions matching TRBD1. The germline V gene encodes CDR1 SGHRS and CDR2 YFSETQ. Trimming at V came to 4 bases and at J to 2 bases, leaving 2 bases not matched to a gene. The CDR3 length is 15 residues. CDR3 residues: CASSPDRGPGNTIYF. The CDR3 DNA reads as TGCGCCAGCAGCCCGGACAGGGGGCCTGGAAACACCATATATTTT.

The rearrangement links TRBV27 to TRBJ1-2, with D possibly matching TRBD1 (6 bases). This CDR3 has 15 residues. Germline-derived CDR1 and CDR2 are MNHEY and SMNVEV (reference sequence). With 0 bases removed from V and 2 bases from J, the gap between germline ends came to 10 bases. CDR3 sequence: CASSLSWQGNYGYTF. The DNA for the CDR3 is TGTGCCAGCAGTTTATCGTGGCAGGGGAACTATGGCTACACCTTC.

V is TRBV2 and J is TRBJ2-2; D is unclear. CDR3 length: 13 amino acids. Per the germline V gene, CDR1 is SNHLY and CDR2 is FYNNEI. V was clipped by 6 bases and J by 4 bases, with 9 bases between them. The CDR3 sequence is CASSPMATGELFF. As DNA, the CDR3 is TGTGCCAGCAGCCCCATGGCCACCGGGGAGCTGTTTTTT. The full variable domain, completed using reference TRBV2 and TRBJ2-2, is EPEVTQTPSHQVTQMGQEVILRCVPISNHLYFYWYRQILGQKVEFLVSFYNNEISEKSEIFDDQFSVERPDGSNFTLKIRSTKLEDSAMYFCASSPMATGELFFGEGSRLTVL.

The rearrangement uses TRBV4-2 and TRBJ2-1; D not certain. Between the trimmed V and J ends, which lost 0 bases and 5 bases, there was a span of 8 bases. Per the germline V gene, CDR1 is LGHNA and CDR2 is YNFKEQ. The CDR3 sequence is 14 residues long. The CDR3 DNA sequence: TGTGCCAGCAGCCAAGATGCCAGAAACAATGAGCAGTTCTTC. Its translation: CASSQDARNNEQFF.